What follows are 20 T cell receptor beta chains derived from one specimen sequenced in a study of cytomegalovirus exposure and HLA in healthy donors. Sequenced by immunoSEQ multiplex PCR; TCRdb stores in-frame clones only, minus some. Of around 400,000 clones listed, roughly 90% are singletons. The specimen sequenced was PBMCs. These receptors all come from a woman aged 18 to 35 in good health and CMV-seronegative.

The rearrangement uses TRBV5-4 and TRBJ2-3; 7 bases line up with TRBD2. CDR1 and CDR2 (germline): SGHNT, YYREEE (reference sequence). The CDR3 length is 15 residues. The trim removed 0 bases at V and 4 bases at J, leaving 5 bases unmatched. CDR3 in DNA: TGTGCCAGCAGCTTGGTGGGGGGGAGCCCAGATACGCAGTATTTT. The encoded protein is CASSLVGGSPDTQYF.

This clone occurred once. The genes are TRBV9 and TRBJ2-1; possible D gene TRBD2, 6 bases. V was cut by 0 bases and J by 7 bases, with 14 bases left in between. The length of the CDR3 is 15 residues. Germline CDR1 and CDR2: SGDLS and YYNGEE. The CDR3 here is CASSVVPGALNEQFF. As DNA, the CDR3 is TGTGCCAGCAGCGTAGTTCCGGGAGCGCTGAATGAGCAGTTCTTC.

This chain connects TRBV30 to TRBJ1-3; 8 positions agree with TRBD1. The CDR3 spans 15 residues. CDR1 is GTSNPN, CDR2 SVGIG, per germline (reference sequence). Trimming at V came to 5 bases and at J to 11 bases, leaving 17 bases not matched to a gene. DNA of the CDR3: TGTGCCTGGGGGGGTATCCCAGGGGGCCTAAGCCCCATATATTTT. Encoded protein: CAWGGIPGGLSPIYF.

This sequence joins TRBV27 and TRBJ2-3; D remains unclear. CDR1 is MNHEY, CDR2 SMNVEV, per germline (reference sequence). CDR3 length equals 14 residues. Trimming removed 7 bases from V and 1 base from J, with 12 bases in between. The CDR3 nucleotides are TGTGCCAGCACCTCTTCCCTAGGCACAGATACGCAGTATTTT. Translation gives CASTSSLGTDTQYF.

The V gene is TRBV11-2, the J gene TRBJ1-1; D not certain. With 6 bases removed from V and 8 bases from J, the gap between germline ends came to 19 bases. This CDR3 is 14 amino acids long. Germline CDR1 SGHAT, CDR2 FQNNGV. The CDR3 DNA is TGTGCCAGCAGTCTTCAAAGAGGGAAGAGGGAAGCTTTCTTT. Protein: CASSLQRGKREAFF.

The chain has TRBV28 and TRBJ1-5; 7 bases align to TRBD1. The trim removed 10 bases at V and 0 bases at J, leaving 15 bases unmatched. Germline V gene lookup returns CDR1 MDHEN and CDR2 SYDVKM. CDR3 length equals 17 residues. The CDR3 sequence is CATRTGPNFYSNQPQHF. In DNA, the CDR3 is TGTGCCACCAGGACAGGACCTAACTTTTATAGCAATCAGCCCCAGCATTTT.

This rearrangement joins TRBV5-1 to TRBJ1-2, with TRBD1 matching over 7 bases. Germline V gene data show CDR1 as SGHRS and CDR2 as YFSETQ. The CDR3 contains 12 residues. V was pared by 4 bases and J by 7 bases, with 4 bases of the junction left unmatched. CDR3: CASSPGQVGYTF. CDR3 DNA sequence: TGCGCCAGCAGCCCTGGACAGGTTGGCTACACCTTC.

This chain joins TRBV6-6 and TRBJ2-3, with 7 bases lining up with TRBD1. This CDR3 contains 15 residues. Trimming took 7 bases from V and 2 from J; bases not matched to a gene: 9. Germline-derived CDR1 and CDR2 are MNHNY and SVGAGI (reference sequence). The CDR3 protein is CASKGASRTTDTQYF. DNA for the CDR3: TGTGCCAGCAAGGGGGCCAGCAGGACCACAGATACGCAGTATTTT.

V and J are TRBV7-9 and TRBJ2-7; D is unclear. The V gene's germline CDR1 is SEHNR and CDR2 FQNEAQ (reference sequence). Trimming shortened V by 7 bases and J by 1 base, and 5 bases separated the two germline ends. This CDR3 comprises 11 residues. CDR3 in DNA: TGTGCCAGCACCCAGTCCTACGAGCAGTACTTC. Translating gives CASTQSYEQYF.

This clone was detected a few times. The J gene is TRBJ1-5, the V gene TRBV28; no definite D call. Trimming left V 7 bases short and J 4 bases short, with 20 bases between. Germline values: CDR1 MDHEN, CDR2 SYDVKM. This CDR3 is built from 16 residues. The chain's CDR3 is CASISRAQQPNQPQHF. DNA of the CDR3: TGTGCCAGCATCTCGAGGGCACAGCAACCTAATCAGCCCCAGCATTTT. The whole variable domain, filled in from reference TRBV28 and TRBJ1-5, reads DVKVTQSSRYLVKRTGEKVFLECVQDMDHENMFWYRQDPGLGLRLIYFSYDVKMKEKGDIPEGYSVSREKKERFSLILESASTNQTSMYLCASISRAQQPNQPQHFGDGTRLSIL.

The V and J genes are TRBV6-5 and TRBJ1-5; 7 nucleotides align to TRBD1. Unmatched junction bases numbered 6, after V lost 2 bases and J lost 11 bases. This CDR3 region has 13 residues. CDR1 and CDR2 (germline): MNHEY, SVGAGI. DNA for the CDR3: TGTGCCAGCAGTTACGCCCTGACAGGGTCCCAGCATTTT. This translates into CASSYALTGSQHF.

The chain employs TRBV4-2 and TRBJ2-3; D is unresolved. Between the trimmed V and J ends, which lost 2 bases and 2 bases, there was a span of 14 bases. From germline, CDR1 is LGHNA and CDR2 YNFKEQ. CDR3 size: 16 residues. The CDR3 DNA sequence: TGTGCCAGCAGCCAAAAGGCCCAGCGACTCACAGATACGCAGTATTTT. It translates to CASSQKAQRLTDTQYF.

The genes are TRBV18 and TRBJ1-1; 7 nucleotides match TRBD1. Trimming removed 2 bases from V and 7 bases from J; junction bases left unmatched: 1. CDR1 is KGHSH and CDR2 is LQKENI in the germline V gene. The CDR3 is 12 residues long. The CDR3 is CASSPGTVEAFF. The CDR3 DNA reads as TGTGCCAGCTCACCAGGGACAGTTGAAGCTTTCTTT.

The chain joins TRBV7-9 to TRBJ1-1, with D tentatively TRBD1 (5 bases). Germline V gives CDR1 SEHNR, CDR2 FQNEAQ (reference sequence). CDR3 length equals 14 residues. With 3 bases removed from V and 7 bases from J, the gap between germline ends came to 15 bases. The CDR3 protein is CASSFGQGELEAFF. CDR3 in DNA: TGTGCCAGCAGCTTCGGCCAAGGGGAACTTGAAGCTTTCTTT.

This clone has a single count. The V gene is TRBV7-6, the J gene TRBJ1-2; D might be TRBD1 (6 bases). This CDR3 has 15 residues. The V and J ends lost 1 base and 8 bases respectively, with 17 bases between them. Germline assignment: CDR1 SGHVS and CDR2 FNYEAQ. CDR3 region: CASSLGVGASGGYTF. CDR3 DNA sequence: TGTGCCAGCAGCTTAGGCGTGGGGGCGTCGGGCGGCTACACCTTC.

V gene TRBV4-1 combines with J gene TRBJ2-1, with D perhaps matching TRBD2 (7 bases). V gave up 1 base and J gave up 4 bases, with 17 bases separating them. Germline CDR1 MGHRA, CDR2 YSYEKL. The CDR3 runs 17 residues. CDR3 amino acids: CASSQVSVGGPYNEQFF. In DNA form, the CDR3 reads TGCGCCAGCAGCCAAGTGTCTGTCGGGGGGCCGTACAATGAGCAGTTCTTC.

The rearrangement uses TRBV2 and TRBJ2-1; TRBD2 matches at 10 bases. Germline CDR1 is SNHLY and CDR2 is FYNNEI. The CDR3 loop spans 14 amino acids. V lost 1 base and J lost 9; bases outside the gene matches: 3. CDR3 amino acids: CASSEVLAGVEQFF. CDR3 sequence (DNA): TGTGCCAGCAGTGAAGTCCTAGCGGGAGTTGAGCAGTTCTTC.

This sequence joins TRBV9 and TRBJ2-3; weak D call: TRBD1 (6 bases). V lost 4 bases, J lost 0 bases, and 18 bases lay in between. The CDR3 covers 17 residues. CDR1 and CDR2 from the germline V gene are SGDLS and YYNGEE. This CDR3 reads CASSKNRAAPSTDTQYF. In DNA form, the CDR3 reads TGTGCCAGCAGCAAGAACAGGGCCGCCCCTAGCACAGATACGCAGTATTTT.

V and J are TRBV30 and TRBJ2-1; 9 bases line up with TRBD1. The CDR3 runs to 15 residues. V dropped 0 bases and J dropped 3; count of bases not matched to a gene: 3. Germline loops: CDR1 GTSNPN, CDR2 SVGIG (reference sequence). Here the CDR3 reads CAWSVRDRVYNEQFF. In nucleotides, the CDR3 is TGTGCCTGGAGTGTAAGGGACAGGGTCTACAATGAGCAGTTCTTC.

The chain employs TRBV28 and TRBJ1-5; 8 nucleotides agree with TRBD1. This CDR3 is built from 18 residues. Trimming removed 5 bases from V and 2 bases from J; junction bases left unmatched: 14. Germline values: CDR1 MDHEN, CDR2 SYDVKM. DNA for the CDR3: TGTGCCAGCAGTGCCCCTGGACAGGGACAAGGAGGCAATCAGCCCCAGCATTTT. Its translation is CASSAPGQGQGGNQPQHF.